The next 3 T cell receptor beta chains were all read from a single sample in a study of control samples from healthy donors and cancer patients. Method: immunoSEQ multiplex PCR; TCRdb's copy keeps in-frame clones and lacks some. The table lists 150,000 to 200,000 clones, just under 95% of them singletons. The sequencing sample was made of blood. The receptors come from a woman between 35 and 50 years old in good health.

The V gene is TRBV9, the J gene TRBJ1-6; no clear D. CDR1 and CDR2 (germline): SGDLS, YYNGEE. The CDR3 consists of 14 residues. V was pared by 0 bases and J by 5 bases, with 6 bases between. The CDR3 DNA follows: TGTGCCAGCAGCGTAGGGGAGAATAATTCACCCCTCCACTTT. The encoded protein is CASSVGENNSPLHF.

V and J are TRBV4-1 and TRBJ2-1; D ambiguous. The CDR3 sequence is 14 residues long. The V gene lost 4 bases and the J gene lost 3 bases, with 10 bases spanning the gap. CDR1 and CDR2 (germline): MGHRA, YSYEKL. The DNA for the CDR3 is TGCGCCAGCAGCCCCGATCCGGACTACAATGAGCAGTTCTTC. It yields the protein CASSPDPDYNEQFF.

A note on this clone: One junction end disagrees with the germline gene, perhaps due to a read error. Distinct nucleotide sequences in the sample also encode this CDR3. The chain joins TRBV6-2 or TRBV6-3 to TRBJ2-7; D is perhaps TRBD2 (6 bases). CDR1 MNHEY and CDR2 SVGEGT come from the germline V gene. CDR3 size: 15 residues. In DNA, the CDR3 is TGTGCCAGCAGCCTCGGCAGCGGGTGGTTTGACGAGCAGTACTTT. It translates to CASSLGSGWFDEQYF.